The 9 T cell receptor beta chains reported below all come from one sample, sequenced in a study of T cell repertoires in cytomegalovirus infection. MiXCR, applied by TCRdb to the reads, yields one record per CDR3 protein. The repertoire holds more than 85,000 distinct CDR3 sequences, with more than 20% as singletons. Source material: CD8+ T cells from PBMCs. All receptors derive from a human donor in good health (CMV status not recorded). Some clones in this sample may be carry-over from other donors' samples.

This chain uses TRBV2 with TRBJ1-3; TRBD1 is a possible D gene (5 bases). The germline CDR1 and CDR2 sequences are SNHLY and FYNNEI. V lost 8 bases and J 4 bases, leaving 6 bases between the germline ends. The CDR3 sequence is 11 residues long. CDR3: CASGGGNTIYF. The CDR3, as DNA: TGTGCCAGCGGGGGGGGAAACACCATATATTTT.

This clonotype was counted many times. DNA of the CDR3: TGTGCCATCGGAAATCCTGATTACAATGAGCAGTTCTTC. This codes for CAIGNPDYNEQFF. The rearrangement uses TRBV10-3 and TRBJ2-1; D remains ambiguous. Trimming shortened V by 8 bases and J by 4 bases, and 12 bases separated the two germline ends. Germline CDR1 and CDR2: ENHRY and SYGVKD. This CDR3 contains 13 residues.

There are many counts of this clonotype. The CDR3 protein is CASRPGADTQYF. Written as DNA, the CDR3 is TGTGCCAGCAGACCAGGGGCAGATACGCAGTATTTT. The rearrangement uses TRBV2 and TRBJ2-3, with a weak D call TRBD1 (6 bases). The CDR3 spans 12 residues. Germline CDR1 SNHLY, CDR2 FYNNEI. V lost 6 bases to trimming and J lost 4 bases, with 8 bases between them. Together with reference TRBV2 and TRBJ2-3, the CDR3 gives the full variable domain: EPEVTQTPSHQVTQMGQEVILRCVPISNHLYFYWYRQILGQKVEFLVSFYNNEISEKSEIFDDQFSVERPDGSNFTLKIRSTKLEDSAMYFCASRPGADTQYFGPGTRLTVL.

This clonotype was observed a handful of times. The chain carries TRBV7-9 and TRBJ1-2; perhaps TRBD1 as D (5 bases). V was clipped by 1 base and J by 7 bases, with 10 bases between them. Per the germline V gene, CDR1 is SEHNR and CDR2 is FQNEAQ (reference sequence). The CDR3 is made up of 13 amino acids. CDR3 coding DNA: TGTGCCAGCAGCTTAGGGGGCAGGGCTGGCTACACCTTC. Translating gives CASSLGGRAGYTF.

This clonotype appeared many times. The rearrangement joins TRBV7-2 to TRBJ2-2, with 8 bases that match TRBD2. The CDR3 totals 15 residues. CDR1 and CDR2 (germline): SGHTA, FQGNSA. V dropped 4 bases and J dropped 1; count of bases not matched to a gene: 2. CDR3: CASSSAGVNTGELFF. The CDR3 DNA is TGTGCCAGCAGCTCAGCGGGGGTGAACACCGGGGAGCTGTTTTTT.

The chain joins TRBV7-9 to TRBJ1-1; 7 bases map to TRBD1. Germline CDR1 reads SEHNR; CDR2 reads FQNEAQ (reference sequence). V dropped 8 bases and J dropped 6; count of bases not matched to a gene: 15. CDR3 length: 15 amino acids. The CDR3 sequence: CASPVEGAVGAEAFF. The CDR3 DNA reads TGTGCCAGCCCCGTAGAGGGGGCTGTCGGCGCTGAAGCTTTCTTT.

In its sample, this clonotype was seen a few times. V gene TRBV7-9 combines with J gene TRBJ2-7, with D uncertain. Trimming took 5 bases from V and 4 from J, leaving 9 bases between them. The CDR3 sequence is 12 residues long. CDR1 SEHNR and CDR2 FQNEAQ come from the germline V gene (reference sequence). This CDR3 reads CASSATEYEQYF. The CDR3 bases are TGTGCCAGCAGCGCCACAGAATACGAGCAGTACTTC.

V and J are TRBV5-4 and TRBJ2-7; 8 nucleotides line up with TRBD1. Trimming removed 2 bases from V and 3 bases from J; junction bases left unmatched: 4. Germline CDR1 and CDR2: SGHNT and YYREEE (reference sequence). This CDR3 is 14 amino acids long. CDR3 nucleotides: TGTGCCAGCAGCTTCAGGGGGCGCGACTACGAGCAGTACTTC. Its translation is CASSFRGRDYEQYF.

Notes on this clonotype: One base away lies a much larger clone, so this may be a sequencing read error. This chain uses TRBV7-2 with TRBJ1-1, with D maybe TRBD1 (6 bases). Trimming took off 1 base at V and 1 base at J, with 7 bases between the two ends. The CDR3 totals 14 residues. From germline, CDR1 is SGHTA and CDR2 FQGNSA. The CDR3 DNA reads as TGTGCCAGCAGCTTAGAGACAGGGAACACTGAAGCTTTCTTT. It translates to CASSLETGNTEAFF.